This T cell receptor beta chain was identified during a study of Ad26.COV2.S vaccination and SARS-CoV-2 variants. CDR1 LNHNV and CDR2 YYDKDF come from the germline V gene (reference sequence). V shed 0 bases and J shed 6 bases, with 14 bases lying between them. CDR3 length: 15 residues. Indicated treatment: about 20 received Ad26.COV2.S at low or high dose, single or two shots; several received placebo; per-sample allocation not given. The investigators took samples on day 63 after the first vaccine or placebo injection. The data were produced by immunoSEQ multiplex PCR, yet TCRdb's version contains in-frame clones alone and is incomplete. In the table there are over 400,000 clones, 92% of which are singletons.

This TCR derives from a person between 18 and 60 years old who received the Ad26.COV2.S COVID-19 vaccine or a placebo. The chain combines TRBV15 with TRBJ1-2; perhaps TRBD1 as D (5 bases). The source was peripheral blood, collected in a trial of Ad26.COV2.S vaccine versus placebo. The CDR3 sequence is CATSRDVREADGYTF. The CDR3 DNA sequence: TGTGCCACCAGCAGAGATGTCAGGGAGGCGGATGGCTACACCTTC.